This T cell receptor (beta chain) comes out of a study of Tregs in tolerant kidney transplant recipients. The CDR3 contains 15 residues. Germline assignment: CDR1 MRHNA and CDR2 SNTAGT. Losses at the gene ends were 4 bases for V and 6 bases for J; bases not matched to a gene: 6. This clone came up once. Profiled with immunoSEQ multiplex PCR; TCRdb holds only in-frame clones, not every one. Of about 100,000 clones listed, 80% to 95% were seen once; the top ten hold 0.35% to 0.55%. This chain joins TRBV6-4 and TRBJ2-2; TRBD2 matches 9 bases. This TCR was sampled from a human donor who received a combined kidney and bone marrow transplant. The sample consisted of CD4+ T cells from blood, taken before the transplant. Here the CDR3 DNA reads TGTGCCAGCAGTGTGACTAGCGGTGTACCCGGGGAGCTGTTTTTT. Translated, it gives CASSVTSGVPGELFF.